The 17 T cell receptor beta chains in this list originate from one sample, sequenced in a study of blood T cell repertoires in COVID-19. This table comes from immunoSEQ multiplex PCR, and its TCRdb copy is limited to in-frame clones, with some not included. Here the sample spans about 210,000 clones, less than 90% being singletons. Source material: PBMCs or T cells enriched from blood (not recorded which). The receptors were sampled from a woman in her 30s who had been exposed to COVID-19.

The rearrangement links TRBV5-6 to TRBJ1-3; no clear D gene. This CDR3 spans 15 amino acids. The germline V gene has CDR1 SGHDT and CDR2 YYEEEE. V gave up 0 bases and J gave up 1 base, with 8 bases separating them. DNA for the CDR3: TGTGCCAGCAGCTTGGCGGGGTATTCTGGAAACACCATATATTTT. This sequence encodes CASSLAGYSGNTIYF.

This sequence joins TRBV11-2 and TRBJ1-2; D may be TRBD1 (6 bases). Trimming removed 0 bases from V and 4 bases from J, with 12 bases in between. The CDR3 is 15 residues long. Germline V gene lookup returns CDR1 SGHAT and CDR2 FQNNGV. The CDR3 nucleotides are TGTGCCAGCAGCTTAGAGACAGGACCGTCCTATGGCTACACCTTC. This gives the protein CASSLETGPSYGYTF.

The chain employs TRBV18 and TRBJ1-2; D is unresolved. Trimming cost V 2 bases and J 6 bases, with 13 bases left between them. The length of the CDR3 is 14 residues. Germline V lookup: CDR1 KGHSH, CDR2 LQKENI. The CDR3 here is CASSPRREDHGYTF. The CDR3 DNA reads TGTGCCAGCTCACCAAGGAGGGAGGACCATGGCTACACCTTC.

V and J are TRBV2 and TRBJ2-7; TRBD1 agrees at 7 bases. The CDR3 consists of 12 residues. J was trimmed by 3 bases and V by 7 bases; bases with no gene match: 3. The germline CDR1 and CDR2 sequences are SNHLY and FYNNEI. The CDR3 DNA reads TGTGCCAGCAAAGGGACAGACTACGAGCAGTACTTC. Translation: CASKGTDYEQYF.

To note about this clone: Since a much larger clone is just one base distant, this may be a read error. The sample holds other DNA sequences that translate to the same CDR3. The chain carries TRBV3-1 (or the pseudogene TRBV3-2) and TRBJ1-2; 7 bases agree with TRBD1. Germline values: CDR1 LGHDT, CDR2 YNNKEL (reference sequence). Germline trimming cut 4 bases from V and 4 bases from J; bases unmatched to any gene: 3. The CDR3 runs to 13 residues. Here the CDR3 DNA reads TGTGCCAGCAGCCCCGGGACAGCCTATGGCTACACCTTC. The encoded protein is CASSPGTAYGYTF.

The chain couples TRBV7-9 to TRBJ1-1, with a weak D call TRBD1 (5 bases). The CDR3 spans 13 residues. V was shortened by 2 bases and J by 6 bases, with 10 bases between the two germline ends. Germline V gene sequence: CDR1 SEHNR, CDR2 FQNEAQ (reference sequence). The CDR3 coding sequence is TGTGCCAGCAGCTTATTCAGGGAAGCTGAAGCTTTCTTT. Its translation: CASSLFREAEAFF.

Only a few counts were recorded for this clone. The chain uses TRBV13 and TRBJ1-1, with D possibly matching TRBD1 (6 bases). The CDR3 spans 15 residues. Germline V lookup: CDR1 PRHDT, CDR2 FYEKMQ (reference sequence). V lost 6 bases and J 1 base, leaving 15 bases between the germline ends. The CDR3 DNA is TGTGCCAGCAGACGATACAGGGAAGGGAACACTGAAGCTTTCTTT. This translates into CASRRYREGNTEAFF.

CDR3 sequence (DNA): TGTGCCAGCGTGGTGGCTAGCGGGGGCCGAGAGCAGTTCTTC. It yields the protein CASVVASGGREQFF. This chain joins TRBV7-9 and TRBJ2-1, with 10 bases aligning to TRBD2. The CDR3 has 14 residues. The J segment lost 10 bases and the V segment lost 8 bases, leaving 11 bases of the junction unmatched. The germline V gene has CDR1 SEHNR and CDR2 FQNEAQ (reference sequence).

The chain employs TRBV5-1 and TRBJ2-3, with 7 bases fitting TRBD1. The CDR3 has 15 residues. Germline CDR1 is SGHRS and CDR2 is YFSETQ. Losses at the gene ends were 2 bases for V and 4 bases for J; bases not matched to a gene: 7. The CDR3, as DNA: TGCGCCAGCAGCTTCGGCCAGGGGGACGCAGATACGCAGTATTTT. The encoded protein is CASSFGQGDADTQYF.

This clone was seen more than once but under ten times. The chain recombines TRBV30 with TRBJ1-4; TRBD1 might be the D (5 bases). The CDR3 spans 15 residues. CDR1 GTSNPN and CDR2 SVGIG come from the germline V gene (reference sequence). Trimming removed 4 bases at V and 8 bases at J, with 20 bases between. As DNA, the CDR3 is TGTGCCTGGAATCAAAGGGGAGGGTTGGGCGAAAAACTGTTTTTT. Encoded protein: CAWNQRGGLGEKLFF. Together with reference TRBV30 and TRBJ1-4, the CDR3 gives the full variable domain: SQTIHQWPATLVQPVGSPLSLECTVEGTSNPNLYWYRQAAGRGLQLLFYSVGIGQISSEVPQNLSASRPQDRQFILSSKKLLLSDSGFYLCAWNQRGGLGEKLFFGSGTQLSVL.

The chain couples TRBV9 to TRBJ2-5; TRBD1 aligns across 8 bases. V shed 4 bases, J shed 0 bases, and the junction held 5 bases outside the gene matches. CDR1 and CDR2 (germline): SGDLS, YYNGEE. The CDR3 sequence is 15 residues long. CDR3 bases: TGTGCCAGCAGCACTGGACAGGGATACCAAGAGACCCAGTACTTC. Translated, it gives CASSTGQGYQETQYF. Based on the CDR3 plus reference TRBV9 and TRBJ2-5, the full variable domain is DSGVTQTPKHLITATGQRVTLRCSPRSGDLSVYWYQQSLDQGLQFLIQYYNGEERAKGNILERFSAQQFPDLHSELNLSSLELGDSALYFCASSTGQGYQETQYFGPGTRLLVL.

This clone has just one count. The chain links TRBV2 to TRBJ1-2; a possible D gene is TRBD1 (5 bases). Germline CDR1 and CDR2: SNHLY and FYNNEI. The V gene lost 8 bases and the J gene lost 0 bases, with 16 bases spanning the gap. This CDR3 has 15 residues. As DNA, the CDR3 is TGTGCCAGCGTCCGGGGGGTAGAAGCTAACTATGGCTACACCTTC. This sequence encodes CASVRGVEANYGYTF.

The chain is built from TRBV6-5 and TRBJ2-7; 8 nucleotides match TRBD1. The trim removed 4 bases at V and 12 bases at J, leaving 17 bases unmatched. This CDR3 is 15 amino acids long. In germline, CDR1 is MNHEY, CDR2 SVGAGI. CDR3 residues: CASSSFLGTGQMWYF. The CDR3, as DNA: TGTGCCAGCAGTTCTTTCCTAGGGACAGGTCAAATGTGGTACTTC.

This chain connects TRBV7-2 to TRBJ2-2; the D gene is possibly TRBD2 (5 bases). CDR3 length: 15 residues. In germline, CDR1 is SGHTA, CDR2 FQGNSA. Trimming stripped 2 bases from V and 0 bases from J, with 7 bases between. The CDR3 loop reads CASSLTRANTGELFF. As DNA, the CDR3 is TGTGCCAGCAGCTTAACGAGGGCGAACACCGGGGAGCTGTTTTTT.

This clone was observed at least ten times. The chain joins TRBV28 to TRBJ1-5; a weak D match, TRBD1 (5 bases). Germline CDR1 is MDHEN and CDR2 is SYDVKM. This CDR3 region has 13 residues. Trimming stripped 6 bases from V and 5 bases from J, with 11 bases between. The CDR3 sequence: CASRKTAHQPQHF. CDR3 DNA: TGTGCCAGCAGAAAGACAGCTCATCAGCCCCAGCATTTT.

The CDR3, as DNA: TGCGCCAGCAGTGAGTCGAGGGAATCACCCCTCCACTTT. It translates to CASSESRESPLHF. This chain joins TRBV10-1 and TRBJ1-6; D gene unclear. V was trimmed by 0 bases and J by 10 bases, leaving 7 bases between them. The CDR3 loop spans 13 amino acids. Germline CDR1 WNHNN, CDR2 SYGVQD (reference sequence).

The rearrangement links TRBV5-1 to TRBJ2-7; perhaps TRBD1 as D (6 bases). This CDR3 spans 14 amino acids. The germline CDR1 and CDR2 sequences are SGHRS and YFSETQ. V lost 2 bases and J lost 5, with 14 bases in between. The CDR3, as DNA: TGCGCCAGCAGCTTTACAGGGAGTTTGGACGAGCAGTACTTC. Protein: CASSFTGSLDEQYF.